This TCR beta chain was found in a study of cytomegalovirus exposure and HLA in healthy donors. Both 60 Vbeta primers and 13 Jbeta primers went into the PCR. Method: immunoSEQ multiplex PCR; TCRdb's copy keeps in-frame clones and lacks some. The table includes about 150,000 clones, 77% detected once. CDR1 is SNHLY, CDR2 FYNNEI, per germline. V shed 6 bases and J 3 bases; nucleotides not matched to a gene: 8. This CDR3 has 16 residues. The chain couples TRBV2 to TRBJ2-6; 7 bases map to TRBD1. The sequencing sample was made of PBMCs. The clonotype originates from a male donor in good health and CMV-seronegative. In DNA, the CDR3 is TGTGCCAGCAGGAGGGGACAGTATAATGGGGCCAACGTCCTGACTTTC. Translated, it gives CASRRGQYNGANVLTF.